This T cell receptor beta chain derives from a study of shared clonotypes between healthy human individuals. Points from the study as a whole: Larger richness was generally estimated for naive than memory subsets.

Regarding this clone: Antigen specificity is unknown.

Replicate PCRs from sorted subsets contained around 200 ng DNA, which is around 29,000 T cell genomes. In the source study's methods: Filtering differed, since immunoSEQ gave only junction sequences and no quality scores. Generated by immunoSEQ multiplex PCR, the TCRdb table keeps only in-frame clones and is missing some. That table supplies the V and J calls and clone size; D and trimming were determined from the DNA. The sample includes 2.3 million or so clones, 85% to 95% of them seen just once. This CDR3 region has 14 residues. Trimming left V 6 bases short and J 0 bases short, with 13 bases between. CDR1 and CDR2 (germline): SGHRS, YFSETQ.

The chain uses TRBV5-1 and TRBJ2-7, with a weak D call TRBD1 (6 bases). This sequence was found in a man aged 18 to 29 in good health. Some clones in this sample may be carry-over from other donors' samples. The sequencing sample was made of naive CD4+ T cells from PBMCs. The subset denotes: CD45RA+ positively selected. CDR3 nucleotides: TGCGCCAGCACCCCAGAGGGGGTCTCCTACGAGCAGTACTTC. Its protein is CASTPEGVSYEQYF. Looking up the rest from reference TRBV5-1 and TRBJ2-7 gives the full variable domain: KAGVTQTPRYLIKTRGQQVTLSCSPISGHRSVSWYQQTPGQGLQFLFEYFSETQRNKGNFPGRFSGRQFSNSRSEMNVSTLELGDSALYLCASTPEGVSYEQYFGPGTRLTVT.